The clone carrying this TCR beta chain has ten or more counts. What it binds is not known. This entry comes from a study of human T cells and chemical hapten exposure. Time point in this sample: pre-sensitization, week 0. The treatment was: therapeutic diphenylcyclopropenone sensitization with weekly scalp DPC. Unique molecular identifiers were affixed to discrete cDNA molecules within the library. MiXCR was run by TCRdb on the RACE reads, yielding one entry per CDR3 protein. The table lists 300,000 to 450,000 distinct CDR3 sequences, approximately 5.1% of them singletons. V lost 3 bases, J lost 1 base, and 6 bases lay in between. Germline V gene lookup returns CDR1 MGHDK and CDR2 SYGVNS. The CDR3 is made up of 14 amino acids. General observations from the study: The study found expanded TCRs formed significantly more large CDR3 similarity clusters than controls.

The clonotype was recovered from a woman between 45 and 60 years old with alopecia areata. Some clones in this sample may be carry-over from other donors' samples. This specimen was whole blood, taken in connection with sensitization to the hapten diphenylcyclopropenone (DPC). The rearrangement joins TRBV25-1 to TRBJ2-2; no clear D. CDR3 DNA sequence: TGTGCCAGCAGTGATCGAGGGAACACCGGGGAGCTGTTTTTT. Amino acids: CASSDRGNTGELFF. The entire variable domain, with the rest obtained from reference TRBV25-1 and TRBJ2-2, is as follows: EADIYQTPRYLVIGTGKKITLECSQTMGHDKMYWYQQDPGMELHLIHYSYGVNSTEKGDLSSESTVSRIRTEHFPLTLESARPSHTSQYLCASSDRGNTGELFFGEGSRLTVL.